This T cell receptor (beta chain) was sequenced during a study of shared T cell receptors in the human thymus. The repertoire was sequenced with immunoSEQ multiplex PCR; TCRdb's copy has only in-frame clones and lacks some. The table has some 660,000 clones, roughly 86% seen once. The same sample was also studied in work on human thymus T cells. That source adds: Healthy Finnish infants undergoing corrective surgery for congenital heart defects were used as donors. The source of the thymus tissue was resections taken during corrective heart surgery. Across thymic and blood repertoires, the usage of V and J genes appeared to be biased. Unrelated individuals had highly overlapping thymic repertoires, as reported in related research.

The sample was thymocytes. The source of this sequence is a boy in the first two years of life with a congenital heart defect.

DNA for the CDR3: TGTGCCTGGAGGGACAAAGGGATGAACACTGAAGCTTTCTTT. Translation gives CAWRDKGMNTEAFF. The chain recombines TRBV30 with TRBJ1-1; tentatively, D is TRBD1 (5 bases). This CDR3 contains 14 residues. Looked up from germline, CDR1 is GTSNPN and CDR2 is SVGIG (reference sequence). Trimming took off 3 bases at V and 0 bases at J, with 11 bases between the two ends.